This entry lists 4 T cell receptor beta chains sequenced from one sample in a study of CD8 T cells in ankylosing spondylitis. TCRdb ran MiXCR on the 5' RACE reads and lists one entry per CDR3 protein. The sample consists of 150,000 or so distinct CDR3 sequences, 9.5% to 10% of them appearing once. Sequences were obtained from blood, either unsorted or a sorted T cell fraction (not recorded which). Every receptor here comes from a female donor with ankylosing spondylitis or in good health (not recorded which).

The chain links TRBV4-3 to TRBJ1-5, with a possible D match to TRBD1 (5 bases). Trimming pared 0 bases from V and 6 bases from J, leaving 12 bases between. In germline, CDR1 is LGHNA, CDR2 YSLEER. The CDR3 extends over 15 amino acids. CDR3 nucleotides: TGCGCCAGCAGCCAAGATACGGGGGGATTTCAGCCCCAGCATTTT. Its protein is CASSQDTGGFQPQHF.

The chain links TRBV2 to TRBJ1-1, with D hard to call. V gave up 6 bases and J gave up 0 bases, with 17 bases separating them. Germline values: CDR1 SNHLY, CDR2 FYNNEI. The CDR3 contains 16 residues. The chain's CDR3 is CASRTVGVRMNTEAFF. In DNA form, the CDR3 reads TGTGCCAGCAGGACTGTCGGGGTCCGCATGAACACTGAAGCTTTCTTT.

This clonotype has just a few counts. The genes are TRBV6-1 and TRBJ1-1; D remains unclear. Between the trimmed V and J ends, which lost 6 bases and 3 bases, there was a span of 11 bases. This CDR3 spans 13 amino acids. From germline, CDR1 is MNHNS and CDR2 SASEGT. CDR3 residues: CASSPDGDTEAFF. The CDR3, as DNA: TGTGCCAGCAGCCCCGACGGGGACACTGAAGCTTTCTTT.

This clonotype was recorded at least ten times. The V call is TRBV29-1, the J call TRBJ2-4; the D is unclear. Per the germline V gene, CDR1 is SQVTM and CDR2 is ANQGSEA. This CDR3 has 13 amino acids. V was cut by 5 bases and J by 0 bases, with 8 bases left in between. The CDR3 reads CSVTALAKNIQYF. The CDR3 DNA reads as TGCAGCGTTACCGCCCTAGCCAAAAACATTCAGTACTTC.